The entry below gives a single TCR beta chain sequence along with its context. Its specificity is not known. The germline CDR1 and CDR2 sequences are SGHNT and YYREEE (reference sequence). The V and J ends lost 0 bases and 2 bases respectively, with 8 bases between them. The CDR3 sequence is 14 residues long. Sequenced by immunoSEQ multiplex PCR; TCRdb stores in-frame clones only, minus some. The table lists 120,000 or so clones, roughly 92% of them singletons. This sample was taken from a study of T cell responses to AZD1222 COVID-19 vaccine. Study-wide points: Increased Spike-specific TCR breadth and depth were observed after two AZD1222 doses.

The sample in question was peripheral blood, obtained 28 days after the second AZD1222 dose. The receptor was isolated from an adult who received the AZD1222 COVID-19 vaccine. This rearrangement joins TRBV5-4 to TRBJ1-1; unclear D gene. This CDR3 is CASSLEGINTEAFF. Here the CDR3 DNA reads TGTGCCAGCAGCTTGGAAGGAATTAACACTGAAGCTTTCTTT. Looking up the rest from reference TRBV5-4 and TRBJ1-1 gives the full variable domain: ETGVTQSPTHLIKTRGQQVTLRCSSQSGHNTVSWYQQALGQGPQFIFQYYREEENGRGNFPPRFSGLQFPNYSSELNVNALELDDSALYLCASSLEGINTEAFFGQGTRLTVV.